The present T cell receptor beta chain was sequenced within a study of immune evolution from preneoplasia to lung adenocarcinoma (dated by TCRdb to the early 2020s). In the study overall: HLA loss of heterozygosity was seen in about 7%, 15% and 30% of AIS, MIA and ADC lesions, and in no AAH lesions. POLYSOLVER was used to infer Class I HLA alleles from exome data, while LOHHLA was used to detect allele-specific HLA loss. Whole exome sequencing and methylation data from the same cohort of nodules were integrated with the immune data. The overall cohort was made up of nearly 55 patients with pulmonary nodules who had surgical resection. The TCR sequencing data were obtained from 45 to 55 patients. Sample size was determined by specimen availability and not by a prior power calculation. The study combined immune gene expression, TCR sequencing and multiplex immunofluorescence to profile immune contexture across lung adenocarcinoma precursors and invasive adenocarcinoma. According to the study, roughly 100 samples were used for TCR sequencing. Resected precursor lesions (AAH, AIS, MIA) and invasive adenocarcinomas were each compared against paired morphologically normal lung tissue. General study outcomes and caveats: Findings were based on association rather than direct causation; larger cohorts with long-term follow-up and longitudinal biopsies were deemed needed. Top T cell clone frequencies were highest in normal lung and appeared to decrease progressively from AAH through AIS, MIA and invasive adenocarcinoma. All patients were from Japan and China, so applicability to Western populations was uncertain. Compared with EGFR-mutant or double wild-type lesions, KRAS-mutant nodules had the highest T cell clonality. Clonality was highest in normal lung, while later-stage lesions appeared to show lower clonality but higher T cell density and diversity.

TCR beta CDR3 regions were sequenced from DNA using the immunoSEQ hsTCRbeta Kit. As for the original processing: TCR sequencing data were analysed with the ImmunoSEQ Analyzer. T cell clonality was defined as 1 minus Pielou's evenness, calculated on productive rearrangements. The inverse Simpson index, applied to productive templates, was used to measure T cell diversity. T cell density was TCR beta template counts normalized to usable DNA, estimated by amplifying and sequencing housekeeping genes. TCR metrics were compared across histologic stages using two-sided Kruskal-Wallis tests. Drawn from immuneACCESS, this table holds only the in-frame rearrangements with V and J called that TCRdb kept. Clones are partly lost; checked studies trace under half to an unresolved V gene and leave the rest unexplained. V, J and clone size were drawn from that table, and D and trimming were deduced from the DNA. The sample data list approximately 4,500 clones, and around 80% of these were observed just once. The ten top clones hold around 8% of the sample.

Between about 2014 and 2017, the patients underwent resection in either Japan or China. Two lung cancer pathologists independently confirmed the histologic diagnosis of each case on H&E slides. Premalignant or tumor cells were enriched for nucleic acid extraction by macro-dissection performed after pathologic assessment. DNA was isolated from FFPE tissue using the AllPrep DNA/RNA FFPE Kit. As regards this clone: Which antigen it targets is not known. Base qualities are not provided; no much larger clone lies one nucleotide away.

V is clipped by 1 base and J by 2 bases, and the sequence between their germline boundaries is 20 bases long. CDR1 is given as SEHNR and CDR2 as FQNEAQ, both from the germline V gene (reference sequence). The CDR3 goes from the cysteine to the phenylalanine over 18 residues. Only the CDR3 part of the read is kept: 54 bases, read in frame from the first base. The specimen sequenced was FFPE lung adenocarcinoma in situ tissue. The cell subset or site label of this sample denotes: preinvasive adenocarcinoma in situ (AIS). The receptor was isolated from a person between 65 and 80 years old with lung adenocarcinoma. The chain is made from TRBV7-9 and TRBJ1-1; the D segment could be TRBD1, given 6 matching bases. The nucleotide sequence reads as follows: TGTGCCAGCAGCTTAGGGGGGGGCTGGGGCAGGCTCAACACTGAAGCTTTCTTT. It translates to CASSLGGGWGRLNTEAFF.